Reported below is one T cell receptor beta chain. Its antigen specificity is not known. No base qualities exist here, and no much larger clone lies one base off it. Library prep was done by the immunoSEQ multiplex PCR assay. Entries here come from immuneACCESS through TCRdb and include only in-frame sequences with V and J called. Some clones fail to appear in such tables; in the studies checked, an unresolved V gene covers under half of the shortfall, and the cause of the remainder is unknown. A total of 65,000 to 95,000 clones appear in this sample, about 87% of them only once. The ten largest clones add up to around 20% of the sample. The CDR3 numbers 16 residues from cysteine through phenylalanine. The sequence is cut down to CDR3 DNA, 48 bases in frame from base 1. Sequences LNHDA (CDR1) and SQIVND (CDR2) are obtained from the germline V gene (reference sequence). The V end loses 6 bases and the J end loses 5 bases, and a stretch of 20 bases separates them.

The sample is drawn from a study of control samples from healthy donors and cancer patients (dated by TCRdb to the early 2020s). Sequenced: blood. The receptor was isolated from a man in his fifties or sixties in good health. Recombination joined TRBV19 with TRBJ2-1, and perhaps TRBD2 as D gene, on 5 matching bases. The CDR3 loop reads CASSPGVPSPHNEQFF. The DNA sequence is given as TGTGCCAGTAGCCCCGGGGTTCCTTCTCCCCACAATGAGCAGTTCTTC.